These 5 T cell receptor beta chains were sequenced from one sample in a study of cytomegalovirus exposure and HLA in healthy donors. In the PCR, 60 Vbeta and 13 Jbeta primers were used. Sequencing used immunoSEQ multiplex PCR; TCRdb keeps in-frame clones, though not all of them. This sample has 80,000 to 100,000 clones; more than 60% occur once, and the top ten carry under 2.5%. Sequenced input: PBMCs. The source is a man aged 45-65 years in good health and CMV-seronegative.

This clone appeared a few times. Other DNA sequences from this sample encode an identical CDR3 as well. The rearrangement uses TRBV16 and TRBJ1-5; 8 nucleotides agree with TRBD1. Germline V gene sequence: CDR1 KGHSY, CDR2 FQNENV. This CDR3 region has 15 residues. V lost 0 bases and J lost 2; bases outside the gene matches: 0. The CDR3 nucleotides are TGTGCCAGCAGCCAATCGGGACAGGGCAATCAGCCCCAGCATTTT. Its protein is CASSQSGQGNQPQHF.

This clone was seen once. The V call is TRBV14, the J call TRBJ1-4; the match to TRBD1 covers 8 bases. This CDR3 region has 15 residues. Looked up from germline, CDR1 is SGHDN and CDR2 is FVKESK. J was trimmed by 6 bases and V by 5 bases; bases with no gene match: 8. The CDR3 nucleotides read TGTGCCAGCAGCGCCCGACAGGGGTTTTATGAAAAACTGTTTTTT. Translating gives CASSARQGFYEKLFF.

The rearrangement uses TRBV28 and TRBJ1-1; 7 bases match TRBD1. The V segment lost 6 bases and the J segment 4 bases; nucleotides outside the gene matches: 8. The CDR3 loop spans 14 amino acids. Germline CDR1 is MDHEN and CDR2 is SYDVKM. CDR3 sequence (DNA): TGTGCCAGCAGGCTACAGGGGCCCGGCACTGAAGCTTTCTTT. It specifies CASRLQGPGTEAFF.

This clone was picked up a small number of times. This chain connects TRBV5-6 to TRBJ2-3, with D perhaps TRBD2 (6 bases). CDR1 is SGHDT and CDR2 is YYEEEE in the germline V gene. This CDR3 is built from 15 residues. Trimming removed 6 bases at V and 1 base at J, with 15 bases between. CDR3 bases: TGTGCCAGCACCATAATATCGGGGGGCACAGATACGCAGTATTTT. It translates to CASTIISGGTDTQYF.

The V and J genes are TRBV27 and TRBJ2-1, with TRBD1 as a possible D gene (6 bases). This CDR3 is built from 13 residues. Germline V CDR1 and CDR2: MNHEY, SMNVEV (reference sequence). V dropped 6 bases and J dropped 7 bases, with 13 bases sitting between them. This CDR3 reads CASRRDIWNEQFF. CDR3 bases: TGTGCCAGCAGACGGGACATTTGGAATGAGCAGTTCTTC.